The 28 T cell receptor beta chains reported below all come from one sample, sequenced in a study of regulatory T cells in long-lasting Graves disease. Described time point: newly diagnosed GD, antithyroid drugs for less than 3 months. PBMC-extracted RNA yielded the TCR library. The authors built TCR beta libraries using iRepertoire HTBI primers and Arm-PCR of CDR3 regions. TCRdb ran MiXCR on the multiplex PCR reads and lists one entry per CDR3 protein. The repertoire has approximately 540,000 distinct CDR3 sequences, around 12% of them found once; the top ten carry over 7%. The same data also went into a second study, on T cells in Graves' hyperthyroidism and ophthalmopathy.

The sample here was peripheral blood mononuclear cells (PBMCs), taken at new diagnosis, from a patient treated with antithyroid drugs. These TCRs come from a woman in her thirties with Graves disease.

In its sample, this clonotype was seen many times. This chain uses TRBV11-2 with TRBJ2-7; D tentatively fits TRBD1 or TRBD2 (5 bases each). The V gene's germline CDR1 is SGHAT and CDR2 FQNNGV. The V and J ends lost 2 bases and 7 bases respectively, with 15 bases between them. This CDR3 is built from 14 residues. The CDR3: CASSLHGTEGEQYF. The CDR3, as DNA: TGTGCCAGCAGCTTACATGGGACGGAAGGGGAGCAGTACTTC. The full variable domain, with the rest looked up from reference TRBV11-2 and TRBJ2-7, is EAGVAQSPRYKIIEKRQSVAFWCNPISGHATLYWYQQILGQGPKLLIQFQNNGVVDDSQLPKDRFSAERLKGVDSTLKIQPAKLEDSAVYLCASSLHGTEGEQYFGPGTRLTVT.

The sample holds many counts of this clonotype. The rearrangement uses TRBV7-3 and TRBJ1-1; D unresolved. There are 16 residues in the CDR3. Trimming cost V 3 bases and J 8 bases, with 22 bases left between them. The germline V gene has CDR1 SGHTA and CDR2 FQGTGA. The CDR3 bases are TGTGCCAGCAGCTTGGATGGACTACTACCCCTTTCGGAAGCTTTCTTT. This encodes CASSLDGLLPLSEAFF. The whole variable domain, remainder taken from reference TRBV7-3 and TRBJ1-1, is GAGVSQTPSNKVTEKGKYVELRCDPISGHTALYWYRQSLGQGPEFLIYFQGTGAADDSGLPNDRFFAVRPEGSVSTLKIQRTERGDSAVYLCASSLDGLLPLSEAFFGQGTRLTVV.

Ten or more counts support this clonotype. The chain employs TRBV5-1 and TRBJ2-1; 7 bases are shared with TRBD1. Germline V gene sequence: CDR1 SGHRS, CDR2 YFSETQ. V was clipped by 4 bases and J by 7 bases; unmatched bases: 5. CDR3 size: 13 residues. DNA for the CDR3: TGCGCCAGCAGCAAGACAGGGCGTAATGAGCAGTTCTTC. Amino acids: CASSKTGRNEQFF. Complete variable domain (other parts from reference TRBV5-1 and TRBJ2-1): KAGVTQTPRYLIKTRGQQVTLSCSPISGHRSVSWYQQTPGQGLQFLFEYFSETQRNKGNFPGRFSGRQFSNSRSEMNVSTLELGDSALYLCASSKTGRNEQFFGPGTRLTVL.

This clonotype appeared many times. The CDR3 DNA follows: TGTGCCAGCAGTGGCTCCGCAGGTCTTCTGGAGACCCAGTACTTC. It encodes CASSGSAGLLETQYF. V gene TRBV6-1 combines with J gene TRBJ2-5; D remains unclear. Germline values: CDR1 MNHNS, CDR2 SASEGT. The V and J ends lost 4 bases and 5 bases respectively, with 17 bases between them. The CDR3 sequence is 15 residues long.

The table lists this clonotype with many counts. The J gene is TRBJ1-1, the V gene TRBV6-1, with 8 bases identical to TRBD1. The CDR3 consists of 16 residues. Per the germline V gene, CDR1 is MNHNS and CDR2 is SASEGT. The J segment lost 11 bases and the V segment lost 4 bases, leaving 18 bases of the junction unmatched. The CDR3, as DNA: TGTGCCAGCAGTGTTACCCTAACCGGGACAGGAGTAGAGGCTTTCTTT. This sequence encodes CASSVTLTGTGVEAFF.

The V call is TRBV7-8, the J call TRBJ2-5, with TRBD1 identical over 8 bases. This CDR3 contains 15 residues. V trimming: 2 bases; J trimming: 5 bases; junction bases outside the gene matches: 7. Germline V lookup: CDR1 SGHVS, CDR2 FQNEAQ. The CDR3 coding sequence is TGTGCCAGCAGCTTACGACAGGGGTGGAAGGAGACCCAGTACTTC. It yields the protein CASSLRQGWKETQYF. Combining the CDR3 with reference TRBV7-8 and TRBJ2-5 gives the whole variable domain GAGVSQSPRYKVAKRGQDVALRCDPISGHVSLFWYQQALGQGPEFLTYFQNEAQLDKSGLPSDRFFAERPEGSVSTLKIQRTQQEDSAVYLCASSLRQGWKETQYFGPGTRLLVL.

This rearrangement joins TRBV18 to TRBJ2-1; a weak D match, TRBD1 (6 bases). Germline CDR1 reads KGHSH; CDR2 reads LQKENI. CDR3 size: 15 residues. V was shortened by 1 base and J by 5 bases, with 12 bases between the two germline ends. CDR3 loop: CASSPRSRGNNEQFF. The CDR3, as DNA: TGTGCCAGCTCACCACGATCAAGGGGGAACAATGAGCAGTTCTTC.

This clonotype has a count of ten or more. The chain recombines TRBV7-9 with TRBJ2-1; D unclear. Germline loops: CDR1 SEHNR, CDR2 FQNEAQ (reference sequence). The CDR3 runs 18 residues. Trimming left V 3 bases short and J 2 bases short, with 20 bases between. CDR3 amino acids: CASSLELGSVNPYNEQFF. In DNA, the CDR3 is TGTGCCAGCAGCTTGGAACTCGGGTCCGTTAACCCCTACAATGAGCAGTTCTTC.

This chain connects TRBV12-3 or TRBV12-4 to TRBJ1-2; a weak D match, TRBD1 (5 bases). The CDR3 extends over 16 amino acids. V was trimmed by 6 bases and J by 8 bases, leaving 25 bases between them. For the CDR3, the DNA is TGTGCCAGCAGCCCCTCGGGGCCGGCGGGTCTAGGGGGCTACACCTTC. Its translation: CASSPSGPAGLGGYTF.

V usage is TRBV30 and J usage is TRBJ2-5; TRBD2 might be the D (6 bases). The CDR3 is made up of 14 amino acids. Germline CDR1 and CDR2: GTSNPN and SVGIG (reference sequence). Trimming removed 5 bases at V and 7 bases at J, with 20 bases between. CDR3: CAWHSGDLLGTQYF. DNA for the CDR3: TGTGCCTGGCACTCGGGGGACCTACTGGGGACCCAGTACTTC.

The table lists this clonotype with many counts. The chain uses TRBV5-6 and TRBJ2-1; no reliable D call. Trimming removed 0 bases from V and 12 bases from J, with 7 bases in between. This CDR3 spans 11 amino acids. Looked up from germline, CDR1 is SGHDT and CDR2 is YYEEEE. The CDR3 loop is CASSLEAVQFF. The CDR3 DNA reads TGTGCCAGCAGCTTGGAGGCAGTGCAGTTCTTC.

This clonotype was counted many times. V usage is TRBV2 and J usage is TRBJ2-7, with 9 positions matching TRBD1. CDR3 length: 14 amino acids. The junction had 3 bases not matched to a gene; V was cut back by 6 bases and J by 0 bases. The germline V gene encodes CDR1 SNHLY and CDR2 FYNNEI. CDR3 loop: CASSGQGSSYEQYF. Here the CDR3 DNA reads TGTGCCAGCAGCGGACAGGGGAGCTCCTACGAGCAGTACTTC.

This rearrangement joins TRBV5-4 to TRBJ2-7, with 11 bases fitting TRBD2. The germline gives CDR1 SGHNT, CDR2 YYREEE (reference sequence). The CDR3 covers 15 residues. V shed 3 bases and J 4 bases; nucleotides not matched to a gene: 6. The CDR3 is CASSYRLAGKYEQYF. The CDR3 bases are TGTGCCAGCAGCTACAGACTAGCGGGAAAATACGAGCAGTACTTC. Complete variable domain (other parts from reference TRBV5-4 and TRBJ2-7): ETGVTQSPTHLIKTRGQQVTLRCSSQSGHNTVSWYQQALGQGPQFIFQYYREEENGRGNFPPRFSGLQFPNYSSELNVNALELDDSALYLCASSYRLAGKYEQYFGPGTRLTVT.

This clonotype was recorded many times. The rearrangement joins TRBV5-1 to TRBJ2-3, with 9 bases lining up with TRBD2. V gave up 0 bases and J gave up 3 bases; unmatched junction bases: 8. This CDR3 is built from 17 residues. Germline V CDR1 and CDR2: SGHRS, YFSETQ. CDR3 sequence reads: CASSLVAGGPSTDTQYF. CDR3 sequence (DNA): TGCGCCAGCAGCTTGGTCGCGGGAGGGCCCTCAACAGATACGCAGTATTTT. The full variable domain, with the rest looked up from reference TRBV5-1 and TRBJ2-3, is KAGVTQTPRYLIKTRGQQVTLSCSPISGHRSVSWYQQTPGQGLQFLFEYFSETQRNKGNFPGRFSGRQFSNSRSEMNVSTLELGDSALYLCASSLVAGGPSTDTQYFGPGTRLTVL.

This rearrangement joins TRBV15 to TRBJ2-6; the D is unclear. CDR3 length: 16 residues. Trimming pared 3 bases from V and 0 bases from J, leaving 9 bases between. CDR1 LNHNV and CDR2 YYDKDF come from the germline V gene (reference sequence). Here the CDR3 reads CATSRERNSGANVLTF. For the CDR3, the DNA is TGTGCCACCAGCAGGGAAAGGAACTCTGGGGCCAACGTCCTGACTTTC.

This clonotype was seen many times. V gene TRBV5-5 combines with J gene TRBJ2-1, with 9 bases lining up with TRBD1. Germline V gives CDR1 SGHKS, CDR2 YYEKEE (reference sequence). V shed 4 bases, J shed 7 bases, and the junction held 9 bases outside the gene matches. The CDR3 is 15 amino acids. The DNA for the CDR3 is TGTGCCAGCAGCCTCGCGGGACAGGGAGGGAATGAGCAGTTCTTC. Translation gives CASSLAGQGGNEQFF.

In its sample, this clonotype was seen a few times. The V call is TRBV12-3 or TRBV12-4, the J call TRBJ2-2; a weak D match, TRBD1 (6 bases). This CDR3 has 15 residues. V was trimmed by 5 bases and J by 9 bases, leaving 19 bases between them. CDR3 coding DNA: TGTGCCAGCAGTCTTCACAGGGCCTCAAGTAGGGAGCTGTTTTTT. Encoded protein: CASSLHRASSRELFF.

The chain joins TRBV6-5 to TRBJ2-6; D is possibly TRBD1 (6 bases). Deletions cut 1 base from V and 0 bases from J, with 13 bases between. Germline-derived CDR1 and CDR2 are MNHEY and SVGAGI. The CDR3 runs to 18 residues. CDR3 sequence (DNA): TGTGCCAGCAGTTACTTGGGGACACTCGGCTCTGGGGCCAACGTCCTGACTTTC. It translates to CASSYLGTLGSGANVLTF.

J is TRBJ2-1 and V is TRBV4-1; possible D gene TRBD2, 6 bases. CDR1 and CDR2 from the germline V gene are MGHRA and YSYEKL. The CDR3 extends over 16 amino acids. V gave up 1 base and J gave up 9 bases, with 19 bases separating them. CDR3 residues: CASSQGREFVWVEQFF. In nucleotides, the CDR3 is TGCGCCAGCAGCCAAGGCCGGGAGTTCGTTTGGGTTGAGCAGTTCTTC.

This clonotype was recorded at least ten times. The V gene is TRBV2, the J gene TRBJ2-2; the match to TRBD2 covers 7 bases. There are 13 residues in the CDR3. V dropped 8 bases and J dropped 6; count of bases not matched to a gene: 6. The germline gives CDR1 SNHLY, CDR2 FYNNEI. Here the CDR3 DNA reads TGTGCCAGCGGCGGGAGTAGGGCCGGGGAGCTGTTTTTT. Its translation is CASGGSRAGELFF.

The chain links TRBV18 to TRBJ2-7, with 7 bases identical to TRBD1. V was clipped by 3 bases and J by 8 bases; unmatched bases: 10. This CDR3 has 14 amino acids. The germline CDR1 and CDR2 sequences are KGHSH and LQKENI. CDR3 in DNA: TGTGCCAGCTCACCGGAACGAATGGGACAGAAGCAGTACTTC. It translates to CASSPERMGQKQYF.

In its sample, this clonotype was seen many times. This CDR3 is CASRAGQGGPHQPQHF. For the CDR3, the DNA is TGTGCCAGCAGAGCCGGACAGGGGGGGCCGCATCAGCCCCAGCATTTT. The rearrangement links TRBV12-3 or TRBV12-4 to TRBJ1-5; 10 positions agree with TRBD1. The CDR3 spans 16 residues. V was clipped by 6 bases and J by 5 bases; unmatched bases: 10.

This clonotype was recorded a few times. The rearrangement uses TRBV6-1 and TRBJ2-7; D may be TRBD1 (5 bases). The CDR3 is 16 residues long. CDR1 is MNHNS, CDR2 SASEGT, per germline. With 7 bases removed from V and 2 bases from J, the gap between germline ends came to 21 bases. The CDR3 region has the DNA TGTGCCAGCAACAGGCCAACTTCTTCTTCGGCCTACGAGCAGTACTTC. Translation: CASNRPTSSSAYEQYF.

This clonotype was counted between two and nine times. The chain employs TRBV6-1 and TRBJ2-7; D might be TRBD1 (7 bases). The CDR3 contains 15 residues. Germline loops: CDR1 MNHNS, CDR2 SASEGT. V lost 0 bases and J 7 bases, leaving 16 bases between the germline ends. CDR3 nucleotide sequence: TGTGCCAGCAGTGAAGCTCCTCGACAGGGAGGAGAGCAGTACTTC. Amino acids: CASSEAPRQGGEQYF.

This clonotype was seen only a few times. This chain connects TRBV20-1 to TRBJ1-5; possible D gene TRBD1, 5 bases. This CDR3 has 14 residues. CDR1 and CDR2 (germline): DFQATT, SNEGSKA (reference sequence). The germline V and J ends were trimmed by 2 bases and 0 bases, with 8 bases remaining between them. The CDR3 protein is CSARNRYSNQPQHF. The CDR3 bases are TGCAGTGCTAGAAACAGGTATAGCAATCAGCCCCAGCATTTT.

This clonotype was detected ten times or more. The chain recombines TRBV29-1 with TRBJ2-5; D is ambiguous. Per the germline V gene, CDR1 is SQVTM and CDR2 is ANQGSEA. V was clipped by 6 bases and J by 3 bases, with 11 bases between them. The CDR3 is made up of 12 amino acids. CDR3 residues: CSVGGLEETQYF. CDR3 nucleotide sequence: TGCAGCGTGGGCGGATTGGAAGAGACCCAGTACTTC. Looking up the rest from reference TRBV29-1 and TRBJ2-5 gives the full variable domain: SAVISQKPSRDICQRGTSLTIQCQVDSQVTMMFWYRQQPGQSLTLIATANQGSEATYESGFVIDKFPISRPNLTFSTLTVSNMSPEDSSIYLCSVGGLEETQYFGPGTRLLVL.

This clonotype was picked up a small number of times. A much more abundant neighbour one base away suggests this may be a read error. The CDR3: CASSLASAGGNEQFF. The CDR3, as DNA: TGTGCCAGCAGCTTAGCTTCGGCGGGAGGCAATGAGCAGTTCTTC. The chain links TRBV7-3 to TRBJ2-1, with 8 bases aligning to TRBD2. The CDR3 consists of 15 residues. CDR1 and CDR2 from the germline V gene are SGHTA and FQGTGA. Unmatched junction bases numbered 6, after V lost 2 bases and J lost 6 bases. The whole variable domain, filled in from reference TRBV7-3 and TRBJ2-1, reads GAGVSQTPSNKVTEKGKYVELRCDPISGHTALYWYRQSLGQGPEFLIYFQGTGAADDSGLPNDRFFAVRPEGSVSTLKIQRTERGDSAVYLCASSLASAGGNEQFFGPGTRLTVL.

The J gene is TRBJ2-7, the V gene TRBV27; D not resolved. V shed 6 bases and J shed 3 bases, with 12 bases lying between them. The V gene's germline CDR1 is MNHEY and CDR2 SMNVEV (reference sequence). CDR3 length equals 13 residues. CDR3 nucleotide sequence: TGTGCCAGCAGGACTCTGGACGGCTACGAGCAGTACTTC. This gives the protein CASRTLDGYEQYF.